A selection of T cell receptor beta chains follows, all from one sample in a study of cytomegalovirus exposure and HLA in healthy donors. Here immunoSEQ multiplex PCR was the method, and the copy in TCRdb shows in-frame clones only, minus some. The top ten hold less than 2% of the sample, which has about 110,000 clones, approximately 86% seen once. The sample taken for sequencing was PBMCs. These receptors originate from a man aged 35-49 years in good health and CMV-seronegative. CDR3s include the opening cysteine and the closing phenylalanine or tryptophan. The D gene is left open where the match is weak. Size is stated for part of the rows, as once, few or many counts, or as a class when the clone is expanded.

CDR3: CASRPTGNEKLFF; DNA: TGTGCCAGCAGGCCGACGGGTAATGAAAAACTGTTTTTT; D: -; J: TRBJ1-4; size: -; V: TRBV6-1
CDR3: CASSRLSGNTIYF; DNA: TGTGCCAGCAGCCGATTGAGTGGAAACACCATATATTTT; D: -; J: TRBJ1-3; size: -; V: TRBV5-5
CDR3: CASRGDLRGSYEQYF; DNA: TGTGCCAGCAGGGGGGACCTTCGGGGGTCCTACGAGCAGTACTTC; D: -; J: TRBJ2-7; size: -; V: TRBV7-8
CDR3: CASSSKLAGGNGELFF; DNA: TGTGCCAGCAGCTCTAAACTAGCGGGGGGGAACGGGGAGCTGTTTTTT; D: TRBD2; J: TRBJ2-2; size: -; V: TRBV7-8
CDR3: CASSSGDNEKLFF; DNA: TGTGCCAGCAGCTCGGGGGACAATGAAAAACTGTTTTTT; D: -; J: TRBJ1-4; size: -; V: TRBV7-8
CDR3: CASSLKTPLRVADTEAFF; DNA: TGCGCCAGCAGCTTGAAGACCCCTCTCAGGGTGGCGGACACTGAAGCTTTCTTT; D: -; J: TRBJ1-1; size: -; V: TRBV5-1
CDR3: CASTPIFGQGSGNTIYF; DNA: -; D: -; J: TRBJ1-3; size: -; V: TRBV21-1
CDR3: CASSSGVTEAFF; DNA: TGTGCCAGCAGTTCGGGGGTCACTGAAGCTTTCTTT; D: -; J: TRBJ1-1; size: -; V: TRBV28
CDR3: CASSSLREKMSNQPQHF; DNA: TGTGCCAGCAGTTCTCTCCGGGAGAAAATGAGCAATCAGCCCCAGCATTTT; D: -; J: TRBJ1-5; size: -; V: TRBV27
CDR3: CASSTHGQGQRTGELFF; DNA: TGTGCCAGTAGTACCCATGGACAGGGCCAGAGGACCGGGGAGCTGTTTTTT; D: TRBD1; J: TRBJ2-2; size: -; V: TRBV19
CDR3: CASSVDSGYNSPLHF; DNA: TGTGCCAGCAGCGTAGACAGTGGCTATAATTCACCCCTCCACTTT; D: -; J: TRBJ1-6; size: -; V: TRBV9
CDR3: CASSPPDIAEAFF; DNA: TGCGCCAGCAGCCCTCCGGACATCGCCGAAGCTTTCTTT; D: -; J: TRBJ1-1; size: -; V: TRBV5-1
CDR3: CASSSGTVMYNEQFF; DNA: TGTGCCAGTAGTTCCGGGACAGTGATGTACAATGAGCAGTTCTTC; D: TRBD1; J: TRBJ2-1; size: -; V: TRBV19
CDR3: CASFPGGTKNIQYF; DNA: TGTGCCAGCTTCCCGGGGGGAACCAAAAACATTCAGTACTTC; D: TRBD2; J: TRBJ2-4; size: -; V: TRBV6-6
CDR3: CASSHTSGGYNEQFF; DNA: TGTGCCAGCAGCCACACTAGCGGGGGGTACAATGAGCAGTTCTTC; D: TRBD2; J: TRBJ2-1; size: few; V: TRBV13
CDR3: CASSFGGSGQPQHF; DNA: TGTGCCAGCAGCTTCGGGGGAAGCGGTCAGCCCCAGCATTTT; D: -; J: TRBJ1-5; size: -; V: TRBV5-4
CDR3: CASSLAGVNSPLHF; DNA: TGTGCCAGCAGCCTTGCGGGGGTCAATTCACCCCTCCACTTT; D: -; J: TRBJ1-6; size: -; V: TRBV7-2
CDR3: CSVAGQYNEQFF; DNA: TGCAGCGTTGCGGGACAATACAATGAGCAGTTCTTC; D: -; J: TRBJ2-1; size: -; V: TRBV29-1
CDR3: CASRRGQGITDTQYF; DNA: TGCGCCAGCCGGAGGGGACAGGGGATCACAGATACGCAGTATTTT; D: TRBD1; J: TRBJ2-3; size: -; V: TRBV5-1
CDR3: CASSQNREGSPLHF; DNA: TGTGCCAGCAGTCAAAACAGGGAGGGGTCACCCCTCCACTTT; D: -; J: TRBJ1-6; size: few; V: TRBV5-4
CDR3: CASSVDRGLDQPQHF; DNA: TGTGCCAGCAGTGTGGACAGGGGGCTGGATCAGCCCCAGCATTTT; D: TRBD1; J: TRBJ1-5; size: -; V: TRBV6-5
CDR3: CASSSRTEQYF; DNA: TGTGCCAGCAGCTCACGGACAGAGCAGTACTTC; D: -; J: TRBJ2-7; size: -; V: TRBV7-9
CDR3: CASSSASGVSSYEQYF; DNA: TGCGCCAGCAGCTCCGCTAGCGGGGTAAGCTCCTACGAGCAGTACTTC; D: TRBD2; J: TRBJ2-7; size: -; V: TRBV10-1
CDR3: CATTQVGRQETQYF; DNA: TGTGCCACCACCCAGGTGGGGCGGCAAGAGACCCAGTACTTC; D: -; J: TRBJ2-5; size: -; V: TRBV5-4
CDR3: CASRPGAGGKNIQYF; DNA: TGTGCCAGTAGGCCCGGCGCGGGGGGCAAAAACATTCAGTACTTC; D: TRBD2; J: TRBJ2-4; size: few; V: TRBV19